The rows below give T cell receptor beta chains drawn from one sample of a study of Ad26.COV2.S vaccination and SARS-CoV-2 variants. The method was immunoSEQ multiplex PCR; TCRdb's version includes in-frame clones alone and lacks a portion of them. Of 350,000 to 400,000 clones in the sample, approximately 91% are singletons; the top ten hold approximately 1.9%. The sample was peripheral blood, taken in a trial of Ad26.COV2.S vaccine versus placebo. Every receptor here comes from a person between 18 and 59 years old who received the Ad26.COV2.S COVID-19 vaccine or a placebo. Both conserved end residues are part of each CDR3. A D gene is named only where the DNA matches it firmly. A row's size may be missing; if present it is once, few, many or a size class.

V,D,J,size,DNA,CDR3
TRBV30,.,TRBJ1-5,.,TGTGCCTGGAGTGTCGGACAGTTCAATCAGCCCCAGCATTTT,CAWSVGQFNQPQHF
TRBV4-1,.,TRBJ1-2,.,TGCGCCAGCAGCCAAACAGGGAACCCCACGCATGGCTACACCTTC,CASSQTGNPTHGYTF
TRBV7-2,.,TRBJ2-7,.,TGTGCCAGCAGCTTAGAGGATCGCTACGAGCAGTACTTC,CASSLEDRYEQYF
TRBV3-1/TRBV3-2,TRBD2,TRBJ2-2,.,TGTGCCAGCAGCTACGAAGGGAGGGCCGTAAAAACCGGGGAGCTGTTTTTT,CASSYEGRAVKTGELFF
TRBV19,.,TRBJ2-2,.,TGTGCCAGTAGTATTACGGGGACGTTCACCGGGGAGCTGTTTTTT,CASSITGTFTGELFF
TRBV5-1,TRBD1,TRBJ1-1,.,TGCGCCAGCAGCTTGGACAGGGGGAACACTGAAGCTTTCTTT,CASSLDRGNTEAFF
TRBV11-2,TRBD1,TRBJ2-7,.,TGTGCCAGCAGCTTAAGACAGGGAATCTACGAGCAGTACTTC,CASSLRQGIYEQYF
TRBV7-9,.,TRBJ2-1,once,TGTGCCAGCAGCTCCCCCAATGAGCAGTTCTTC,CASSSPNEQFF
TRBV3-1/TRBV3-2,TRBD2,TRBJ2-1,.,TGTGCCAGCAGCCAAGATCGGACTAGCGGGAGGCTAGATGAGCAGTTCTTC,CASSQDRTSGRLDEQFF
TRBV7-8,.,TRBJ2-5,.,TGTGCCAGCAGCACACGGGACTACCAAGAGACCCAGTACTTC,CASSTRDYQETQYF
TRBV11-2,TRBD2,TRBJ2-5,.,TGTGCCAGCAGCTTAGGATTACGAACTAGCGGGAGTGGAGAGACCCAGTACTTC,CASSLGLRTSGSGETQYF
TRBV5-1,TRBD2,TRBJ2-1,.,TGCGCCAGCAGCGTAGCGGGAGAGTCGCCCAATGAGCAGTTCTTC,CASSVAGESPNEQFF
TRBV12-5,TRBD1,TRBJ1-1,.,TGTGCTAGTGCTACGACAGGGGGGAACACTGAAGCTTTCTTT,CASATTGGNTEAFF
TRBV28,TRBD1,TRBJ1-6,.,TGTGCCAGCCGCCAGGGGGTGACCGGGAGCTCCTATAATTCACCCCTCCACTTT,CASRQGVTGSSYNSPLHF
TRBV11-3,.,TRBJ2-7,.,TGTGCCAGCAGCTTACGGGGGGCTCACGAGCAGTACTTC,CASSLRGAHEQYF
TRBV3-1/TRBV3-2,.,TRBJ2-7,.,TGTGCCAGCAGCCACTCCAACCCCTTGACCGCCACACATACCTACGAGCAGTACTTC,CASSHSNPLTATHTYEQYF
TRBV5-1,.,TRBJ2-3,few,TGCGCCAGCAGCTTGGTGGGAGAAGAGACAGATACGCAGTATTTT,CASSLVGEETDTQYF